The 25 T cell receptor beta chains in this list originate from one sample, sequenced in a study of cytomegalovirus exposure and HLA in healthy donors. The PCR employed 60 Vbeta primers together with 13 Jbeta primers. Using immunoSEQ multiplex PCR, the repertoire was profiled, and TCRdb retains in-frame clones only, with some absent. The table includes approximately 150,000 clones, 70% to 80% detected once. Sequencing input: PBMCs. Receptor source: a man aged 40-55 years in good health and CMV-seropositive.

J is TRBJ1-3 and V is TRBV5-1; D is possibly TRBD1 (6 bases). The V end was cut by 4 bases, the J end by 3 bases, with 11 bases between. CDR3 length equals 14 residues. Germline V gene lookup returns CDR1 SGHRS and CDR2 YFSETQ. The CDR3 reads CASSRGADGNTIYF. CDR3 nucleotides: TGCGCCAGCAGCCGGGGGGCAGATGGAAACACCATATATTTT.

Written as DNA, the CDR3 is TGTGCCAGTAGTCCAACTAGTCATGGCAATGAGCAGTTCTTC. Translated, it gives CASSPTSHGNEQFF. The chain carries TRBV19 and TRBJ2-1; possible D gene TRBD2, 5 bases. CDR1 and CDR2 (germline): LNHDA, SQIVND (reference sequence). The CDR3 sequence is 14 residues long. Trimming removed 5 bases from V and 6 bases from J, with 14 bases in between.

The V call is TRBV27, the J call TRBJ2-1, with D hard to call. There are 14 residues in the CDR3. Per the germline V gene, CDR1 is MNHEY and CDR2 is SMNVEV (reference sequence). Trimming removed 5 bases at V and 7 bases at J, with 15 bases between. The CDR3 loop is CASSPLLSNNEQFF. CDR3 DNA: TGTGCCAGCAGTCCCCTACTGAGCAATAATGAGCAGTTCTTC.

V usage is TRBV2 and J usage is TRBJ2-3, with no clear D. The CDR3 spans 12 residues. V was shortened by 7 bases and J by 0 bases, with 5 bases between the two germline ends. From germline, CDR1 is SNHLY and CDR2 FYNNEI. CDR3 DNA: TGTGCCAGCACCCCTAGCACAGATACGCAGTATTTT. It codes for CASTPSTDTQYF.

The CDR3 reads CASSEIREGRNEQFF. Here the CDR3 DNA reads TGTGCCAGCAGTGAAATCCGGGAGGGCCGCAATGAGCAGTTCTTC. J is TRBJ2-1 and V is TRBV2, with 8 bases identical to TRBD2. Germline V lookup: CDR1 SNHLY, CDR2 FYNNEI. The CDR3 loop spans 15 amino acids. Germline trimming cut 2 bases from V and 6 bases from J; bases unmatched to any gene: 6. Full variable domain (missing parts from reference TRBV2 and TRBJ2-1): EPEVTQTPSHQVTQMGQEVILRCVPISNHLYFYWYRQILGQKVEFLVSFYNNEISEKSEIFDDQFSVERPDGSNFTLKIRSTKLEDSAMYFCASSEIREGRNEQFFGPGTRLTVL.

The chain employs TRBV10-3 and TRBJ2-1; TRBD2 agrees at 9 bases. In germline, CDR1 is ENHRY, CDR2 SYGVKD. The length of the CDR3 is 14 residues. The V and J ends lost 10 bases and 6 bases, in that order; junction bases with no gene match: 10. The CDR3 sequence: CATTGTSSFNEQFF. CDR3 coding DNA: TGTGCCACTACCGGGACTAGCAGCTTCAATGAGCAGTTCTTC.

Here the CDR3 DNA reads TGTGCCAGCAGCGTAGCTAGCGGAGGGACTAACTATGGCTACACCTTC. Residues: CASSVASGGTNYGYTF. This chain joins TRBV9 and TRBJ1-2; D unresolved. CDR3 length: 16 amino acids. The germline V and J ends were trimmed by 0 bases and 0 bases, with 12 bases remaining between them. The germline CDR1 and CDR2 sequences are SGDLS and YYNGEE.

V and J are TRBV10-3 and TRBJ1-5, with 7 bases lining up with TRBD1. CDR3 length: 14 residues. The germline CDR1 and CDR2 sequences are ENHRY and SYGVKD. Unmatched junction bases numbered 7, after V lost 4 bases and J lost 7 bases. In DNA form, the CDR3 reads TGTGCCATCAGTGGACAGGGTTTCCAGCAGCCCCAGCATTTT. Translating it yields CAISGQGFQQPQHF.

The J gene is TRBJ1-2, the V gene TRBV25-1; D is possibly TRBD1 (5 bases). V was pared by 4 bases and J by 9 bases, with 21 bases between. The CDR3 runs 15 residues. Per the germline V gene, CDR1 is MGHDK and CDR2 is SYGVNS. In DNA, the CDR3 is TGTGCCAGCAGTGCCCCAACAGGCCCTGCTCTTCGCTACACCTTC. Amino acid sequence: CASSAPTGPALRYTF.

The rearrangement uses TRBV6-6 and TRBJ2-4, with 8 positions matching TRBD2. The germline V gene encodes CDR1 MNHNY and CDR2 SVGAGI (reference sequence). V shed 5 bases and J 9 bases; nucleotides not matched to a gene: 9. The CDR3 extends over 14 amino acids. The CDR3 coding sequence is TGTGCCAGCAGTGGGACGGGGGGGTTGGCCATTCAGTACTTC. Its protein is CASSGTGGLAIQYF.

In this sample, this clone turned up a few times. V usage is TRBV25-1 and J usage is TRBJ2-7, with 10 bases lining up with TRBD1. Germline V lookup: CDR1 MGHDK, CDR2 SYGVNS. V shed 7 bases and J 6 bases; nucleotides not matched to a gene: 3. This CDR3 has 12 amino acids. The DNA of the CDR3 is TGTGCCAGCACGGGACAGGGGACCGAGCAGTACTTC. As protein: CASTGQGTEQYF.

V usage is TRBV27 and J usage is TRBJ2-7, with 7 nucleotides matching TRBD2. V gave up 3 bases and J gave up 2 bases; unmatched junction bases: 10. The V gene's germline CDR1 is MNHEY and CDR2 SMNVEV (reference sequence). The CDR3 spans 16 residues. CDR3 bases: TGTGCCAGCAGTTTGGGCGGGAGTTTTAGGCCCTACGAGCAGTACTTC. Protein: CASSLGGSFRPYEQYF.

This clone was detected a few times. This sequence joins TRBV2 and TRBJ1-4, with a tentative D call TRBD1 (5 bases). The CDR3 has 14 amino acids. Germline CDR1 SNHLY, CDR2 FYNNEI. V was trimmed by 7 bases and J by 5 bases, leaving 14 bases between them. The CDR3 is CASIPGTRNEKLFF. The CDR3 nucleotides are TGTGCCAGCATCCCCGGGACTCGAAATGAAAAACTGTTTTTT.

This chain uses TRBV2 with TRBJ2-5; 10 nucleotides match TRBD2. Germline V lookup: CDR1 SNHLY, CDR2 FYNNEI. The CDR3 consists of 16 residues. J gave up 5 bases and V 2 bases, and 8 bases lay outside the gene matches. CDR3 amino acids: CASSENRAGGLETQYF. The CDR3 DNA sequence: TGTGCCAGCAGTGAAAATAGAGCGGGAGGGCTGGAGACCCAGTACTTC.

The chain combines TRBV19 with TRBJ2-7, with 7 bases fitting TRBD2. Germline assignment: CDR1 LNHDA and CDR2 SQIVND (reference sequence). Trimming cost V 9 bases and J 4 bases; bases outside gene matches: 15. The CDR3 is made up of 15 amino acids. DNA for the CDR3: TGTGCCAGCTCCATTGTGGGGGGGGACTTGTACGAGCAGTACTTC. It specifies CASSIVGGDLYEQYF.

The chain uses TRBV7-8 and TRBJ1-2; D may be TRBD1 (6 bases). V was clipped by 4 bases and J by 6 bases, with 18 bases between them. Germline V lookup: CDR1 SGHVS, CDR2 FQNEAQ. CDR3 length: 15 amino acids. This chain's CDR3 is CASSSSVARGNGYTF. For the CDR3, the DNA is TGTGCCAGCAGCTCTAGTGTTGCCAGGGGAAATGGCTACACCTTC.

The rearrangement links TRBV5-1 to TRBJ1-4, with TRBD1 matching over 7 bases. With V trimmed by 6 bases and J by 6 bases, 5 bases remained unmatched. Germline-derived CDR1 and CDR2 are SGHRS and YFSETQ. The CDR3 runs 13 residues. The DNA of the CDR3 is TGCGCCAGCAAGAAGGGGGCGGATGAAAAACTGTTTTTT. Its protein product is CASKKGADEKLFF. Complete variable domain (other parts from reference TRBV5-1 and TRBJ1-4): KAGVTQTPRYLIKTRGQQVTLSCSPISGHRSVSWYQQTPGQGLQFLFEYFSETQRNKGNFPGRFSGRQFSNSRSEMNVSTLELGDSALYLCASKKGADEKLFFGSGTQLSVL.

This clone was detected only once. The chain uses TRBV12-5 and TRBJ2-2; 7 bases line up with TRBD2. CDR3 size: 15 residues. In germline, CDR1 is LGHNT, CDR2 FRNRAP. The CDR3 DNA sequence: TGTGCGCCGTGGCGGGAGTCGTTCGTAGGCGGGGAGCTGTTTTTT. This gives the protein CAPWRESFVGGELFF.

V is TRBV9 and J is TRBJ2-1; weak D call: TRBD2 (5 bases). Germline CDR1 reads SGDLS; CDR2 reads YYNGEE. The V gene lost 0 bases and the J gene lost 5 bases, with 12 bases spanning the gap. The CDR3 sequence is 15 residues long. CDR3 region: CASSVGQRSHNEQFF. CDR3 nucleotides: TGTGCCAGCAGCGTAGGGCAGCGGAGTCACAATGAGCAGTTCTTC. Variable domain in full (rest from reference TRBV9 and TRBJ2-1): DSGVTQTPKHLITATGQRVTLRCSPRSGDLSVYWYQQSLDQGLQFLIQYYNGEERAKGNILERFSAQQFPDLHSELNLSSLELGDSALYFCASSVGQRSHNEQFFGPGTRLTVL.

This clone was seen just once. CDR3 sequence reads: CATTPGNTDTQYF. CDR3 nucleotide sequence: TGTGCCACGACGCCGGGAAACACAGATACGCAGTATTTT. The J gene is TRBJ2-3, the V gene TRBV7-9, with TRBD2 as a possible D gene (5 bases). CDR3 length: 13 amino acids. The ends were cut back, 10 bases at V and 2 bases at J, with 13 bases in the middle. CDR1 and CDR2 from the germline V gene are SEHNR and FQNEAQ (reference sequence). The whole variable domain, filled in from reference TRBV7-9 and TRBJ2-3, reads DTGVSQNPRHKITKRGQNVTFRCDPISEHNRLYWYRQTLGQGPEFLTYFQNEAQLEKSRLLSDRFSAERPKGSFSTLEIQRTEQGDSAMYLCATTPGNTDTQYFGPGTRLTVL.

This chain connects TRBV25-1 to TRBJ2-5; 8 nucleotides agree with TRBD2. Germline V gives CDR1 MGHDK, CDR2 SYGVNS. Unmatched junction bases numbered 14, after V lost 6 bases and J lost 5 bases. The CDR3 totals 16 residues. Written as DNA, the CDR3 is TGTGCCAGCAGGCCATACTCCGGGGGGGCGGGGGAGACCCAGTACTTC. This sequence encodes CASRPYSGGAGETQYF.

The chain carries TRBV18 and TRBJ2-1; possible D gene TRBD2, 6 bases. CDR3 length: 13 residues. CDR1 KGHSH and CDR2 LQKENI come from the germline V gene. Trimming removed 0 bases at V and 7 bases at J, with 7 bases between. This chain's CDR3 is CASSPPGGNEQFF. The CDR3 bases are TGTGCCAGCTCACCACCCGGGGGTAATGAGCAGTTCTTC.

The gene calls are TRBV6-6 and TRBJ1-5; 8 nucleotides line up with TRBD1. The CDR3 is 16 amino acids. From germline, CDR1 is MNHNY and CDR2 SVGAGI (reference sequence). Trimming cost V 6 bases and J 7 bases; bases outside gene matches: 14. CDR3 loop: CASSSKTGVSRQPQHF. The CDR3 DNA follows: TGTGCCAGCAGCTCCAAGACAGGGGTCTCTAGGCAGCCCCAGCATTTT.

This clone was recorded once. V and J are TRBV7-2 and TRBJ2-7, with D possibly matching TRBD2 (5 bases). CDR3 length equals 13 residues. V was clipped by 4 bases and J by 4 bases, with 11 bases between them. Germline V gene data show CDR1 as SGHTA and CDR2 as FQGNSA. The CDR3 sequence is CASSSTSGYEQYF. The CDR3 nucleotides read TGTGCCAGCAGCTCCACTAGTGGATACGAGCAGTACTTC.

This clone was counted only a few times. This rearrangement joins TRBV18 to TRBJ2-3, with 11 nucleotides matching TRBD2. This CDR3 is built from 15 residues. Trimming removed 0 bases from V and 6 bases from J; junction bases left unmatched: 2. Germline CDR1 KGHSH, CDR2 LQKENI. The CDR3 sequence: CASSPPASGRDTQYF. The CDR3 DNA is TGTGCCAGCTCACCACCGGCTAGCGGGAGGGATACGCAGTATTTT.